The 17 T cell receptor beta chains below come from one sample, sequenced in a study of CD8+ T cells in alopecia areata. Pooled cells of cutaneous lymph node origin were sorted on CD4, CD8alpha, NKG2D, NKG2ACE and other markers. Sequencing templates came from extracted RNA that was reverse transcribed into cDNA. Some clones are missing from TCRdb's copy, which holds only in-frame ones; the method was immunoSEQ multiplex PCR. The table records under 350,000 clones without singletons, the ten largest covering about 1.1%. The sequencing sample was made of CD4+ T cells sorted from a lymph node. The receptor set was obtained from a C3H/HeJ mouse with alopecia areata. The strain's MHC type: H2-k.

As to this clone: Mouse gene names apply. The read terminates 4 residues ahead of where the CDR3 ends, so the germline J gene completes it. The gene calls are TRBV13-3 and TRBJ1-1; TRBD1 matches at 9 bases. V shed 1 base and J 4 bases; nucleotides not matched to a gene: 8. This CDR3 is built from 16 residues. Germline assignment: CDR1 NNHDY and CDR2 SYVADS. CDR3 DNA, as far as it was read: TGTGCCAGCAGTGATAACAGGGGGCGCGGGGGCACA. This encodes CASSDNRGRGGT. The whole CDR3 sequence is CASSDNRGRGGTEVFF.

As regards this clone: A much larger clone is a single base away; this may be a read error. Gene and germline names: mouse. The CDR3 end lies 4 residues beyond the end of the read and is filled in from the germline J gene. The sample carries other DNA sequences with the same CDR3. This chain joins TRBV19 and TRBJ2-1, with 8 bases matching TRBD2. The CDR3 is 14 residues long. V lost 2 bases, J lost 2 bases, and 0 bases stayed unmatched. Germline CDR1 is FNHDT and CDR2 is SITEND (reference sequence). The part of the CDR3 DNA that was read is TGTGCCAGCAGTATTGGGGGGGACTATGCT. Protein product: CASSIGGDYA. The entire CDR3 sequence reads CASSIGGDYAEQFF.

A few counts support this clone. Mouse gene names and germline throughout. Coverage ceases 4 residues before the CDR3 finishes, and the germline J gene fills in the end. The V and J genes are TRBV13-1 and TRBJ2-2; 10 nucleotides align to TRBD2. This CDR3 is built from 18 residues. Germline CDR1 is NSHNY and CDR2 is SYGAGN. The ends lost 0 bases at V and 1 base at J; junction bases unmatched: 6. The DNA read from the CDR3 is TGTGCCAGCAGTGATGCCCTCGGACTGGGGGTAAACACCGGG. This codes for CASSDALGLGVNTG. In full, the CDR3 reads CASSDALGLGVNTGQLYF.

Details on this clone: Each gene name is a mouse one. The read ends 4 residues before the CDR3 terminus; that terminus is restored from the germline J gene. This chain links TRBV13-3 with TRBJ2-4; 11 bases align to TRBD2. The CDR3 covers 14 residues. In germline, CDR1 is NNHDY, CDR2 SYVADS. CDR3 DNA, as far as it was read: TGTGCCAGCAGTGTGACTGGGGGGGAAAAC. It yields the protein CASSVTGGEN. The CDR3 as a whole reads CASSVTGGENTLYF.

This clone appeared a few times. Here the gene names and germline are mouse. The DNA ends 4 residues before the CDR3 does, and the rest of the CDR3 is filled in from the germline J gene. The rearrangement joins TRBV13-3 to TRBJ2-7, with 9 bases matching TRBD2. Germline trimming cut 5 bases from V and 0 bases from J; bases unmatched to any gene: 3. The CDR3 is 14 amino acids. Germline assignment: CDR1 NNHDY and CDR2 SYVADS. CDR3 protein: CASRNWGVSYEQYF. The sequenced CDR3 bases are TGTGCCAGCAGGAACTGGGGGGTCTCCTAT.

In this sample, this clone turned up a few times. The gene names given are mouse names. The CDR3 is cut off 4 residues early in the read; its end comes from the germline J gene. The chain uses TRBV14 and TRBJ2-2; 8 nucleotides line up with TRBD1. The J segment lost 4 bases and the V segment lost 4 bases, leaving 3 bases of the junction unmatched. Looked up from germline, CDR1 is SGHDT and CDR2 is FRDEAV. CDR3 length equals 14 residues. CDR3 bases read: TGTGCCAGCAGTCGGACAGGGCCCACCGGG. It encodes CASSRTGPTG. The entire CDR3 protein reads CASSRTGPTGQLYF.

This clone has more than one count but fewer than ten. Mouse gene names and germline throughout. The CDR3 region is CASGQGAFDTQYF. The part of the CDR3 DNA that was read is TGTGCCAGCGGACAGGGGGCGTTTGAC. The J gene is TRBJ2-5, the V gene TRBV13-2; 9 bases fit TRBD1. The read ends 4 residues shy of where the CDR3 ends; the end is completed using the germline J gene. The CDR3 runs 13 residues. In germline, CDR1 is NNHNN, CDR2 SYGAGS (reference sequence).

Comments on this clone: The gene symbols are mouse symbols. The read comes to an end 4 residues before the CDR3 does, leaving the germline J gene to fill in the end. V usage is TRBV13-1 and J usage is TRBJ2-1, with unresolved D. Per germline, CDR1 NSHNY and CDR2 SYGAGN. This CDR3 is built from 13 residues. Between the trimmed V and J ends, which lost 0 bases and 3 bases, there was a span of 4 bases. The DNA read from the CDR3 is TGTGCCAGCAGTGATGACTTCTATGCT. This encodes CASSDDFYA. The CDR3, in full, reads CASSDDFYAEQFF.

Comments on this clone: The gene names here belong to mouse. The DNA ends 4 residues before the CDR3 does, and the rest of the CDR3 is filled in from the germline J gene. The chain has TRBV19 and TRBJ2-2; TRBD1 is a possible D gene (5 bases). The CDR3 contains 14 residues. The V end was cut by 5 bases, the J end by 0 bases, with 8 bases between. The germline V gene has CDR1 FNHDT and CDR2 SITEND (reference sequence). The CDR3 spells CASRMTANTGQLYF. CDR3 bases read: TGTGCCAGCAGGATGACAGCAAACACCGGG.

This clone has more than one count but fewer than ten. Gene labels here are mouse ones. The read finishes 4 residues shy of the CDR3 end, and the germline J gene is used to complete it. The identical CDR3 is also encoded by other nucleotide sequences in the sample. V and J are TRBV19 and TRBJ2-2; 7 positions agree with TRBD2. Germline V gives CDR1 FNHDT, CDR2 SITEND (reference sequence). This CDR3 contains 16 residues. The junction had 3 bases not matched to a gene; V was cut back by 0 bases and J by 1 base. This CDR3 reads CASSIGLGENTGQLYF. The sequenced CDR3 bases are TGTGCCAGCAGTATAGGGCTGGGGGAAAACACCGGG.

As concerns this clone: Germline and genes here are mouse. The CDR3 end is not reached by the read, which stops 4 residues before it; the germline J gene fills it in. The chain is built from TRBV5 and TRBJ2-5; 10 bases are a match to TRBD2. V lost 0 bases to trimming and J lost 2 bases; unmatched junction nucleotides: 8. CDR1 LGHNA and CDR2 YNLKQL come from the germline V gene (reference sequence). This CDR3 contains 18 residues. The part of the CDR3 DNA that was read is TGTGCCAGCAGCCAAGATGGCTGGGGGGGCGGGGGCCAAGAC. This sequence encodes CASSQDGWGGGGQD. The whole CDR3 is CASSQDGWGGGGQDTQYF.

On this clone: Mouse germline and gene names are used. From the germline J gene comes the end of the CDR3, since the read stops 4 residues before it. The chain uses TRBV5 and TRBJ1-1; D unclear. Per the germline V gene, CDR1 is LGHNA and CDR2 is YNLKQL (reference sequence). The length of the CDR3 is 13 residues. The DNA read from the CDR3 is TGTGCCAGCAGCCAAGTTGGGGATCCA. This gives the protein CASSQVGDP. The whole CDR3 protein reads CASSQVGDPEVFF.

This clone turned up a few times. These gene names are mouse names. The CDR3 end falls 4 residues outside the read, so it is completed with the germline J gene. The V and J genes are TRBV19 and TRBJ2-4; 11 bases match TRBD2. The CDR3 sequence is 17 residues long. Germline V gene data show CDR1 as FNHDT and CDR2 as SITEND (reference sequence). The V and J ends lost 1 base and 2 bases, in that order; junction bases with no gene match: 6. The CDR3 sequence: CASSISGTGGIQNTLYF. Incomplete CDR3 DNA: TGTGCCAGCAGTATATCCGGGACTGGGGGTATTCAAAAC.

About this clone: Gene and germline names: mouse. Read coverage stops 4 residues before the CDR3 terminus; the germline J gene supplies the remainder. This chain joins TRBV19 and TRBJ1-1, with a tentative D call TRBD1 (6 bases). Germline CDR1 is FNHDT and CDR2 is SITEND (reference sequence). The CDR3 length is 11 residues. The covered CDR3 bases are TGTGCCAGCAGTAACAGGGAA. This sequence encodes CASSNRE. The whole CDR3 reads CASSNREEVFF.

About this clone itself: Mouse germline and gene names are used. The DNA ends 3 residues before the CDR3 does, and the rest of the CDR3 is filled in from the germline J gene. J is TRBJ1-6 and V is TRBV13-1; 7 positions match TRBD1. TRBJ1-6 is given ORF status, its function remaining uncertain. Germline CDR1 is NSHNY and CDR2 is SYGAGN. Losses at the gene ends were 1 base for V and 5 bases for J; bases not matched to a gene: 3. The CDR3 covers 15 residues. CDR3 protein: CASSDTRGDNSPLYF. The part of the CDR3 DNA that was read is TGTGCCAGCAGTGATACCAGGGGGGATAATTCGCCC.

This clone was recorded a few times. Genes here carry mouse names. From the germline J gene comes the end of the CDR3, since the read stops 4 residues before it. V is TRBV19 and J is TRBJ2-5, with 10 bases matching TRBD2. CDR3 length equals 13 residues. Per germline, CDR1 FNHDT and CDR2 SITEND (reference sequence). CDR3 bases read: TGTGCCAGCACCCCGGGACTGGGGGAC. It translates to CASTPGLGD. The whole CDR3 region reads CASTPGLGDTQYF.

To note about this clone: Gene names follow the mouse nomenclature. The read halts 3 residues ahead of the CDR3 end, with the missing end drawn from the germline J gene. Other DNA sequences in this sample translate to the same CDR3. This rearrangement joins TRBV1 to TRBJ1-6; no definite D call. TRBJ1-6 is an ORF, with its function uncertain. This CDR3 contains 12 residues. V was clipped by 3 bases and J by 6 bases, with 3 bases between them. The germline CDR1 and CDR2 sequences are NSQYPW and LRSPGD (reference sequence). The CDR3 reads CTCSASNSPLYF. CDR3 DNA (partial): TGCACCTGCAGTGCTAGTAATTCGCCC.